The following is a T cell receptor beta chain sequence with its context. In the original processing: Estimation of nucleated cell counts was performed using reference gene primer amplification. Measured with immunoSEQ multiplex PCR; TCRdb has only the in-frame clones, and not every one. Clonal size and the V and J genes are those of that table, whereas D and trimming came from the DNA. The sample yields fewer than 250,000 clones, about 85% seen once. Recruited during active infection, patients (from Seattle) were subsequently followed longitudinally. This record belongs to a study of blood T cell repertoires in COVID-19. The CDR3 consists of 15 residues. The germline V gene has CDR1 ENHRY and CDR2 SYGVKD. J gave up 5 bases and V 10 bases, and 13 bases lay outside the gene matches.

Specimen: peripheral blood. V usage is TRBV10-3 and J usage is TRBJ2-5; TRBD2 matches 10 bases. The origin of this receptor is a woman of 80 years or more with COVID-19, enrolled during active disease. The CDR3 DNA reads TGTGCCACCTCTAGCGGGGGCCCGTTATCGGAGACCCAGTACTTC. It yields the protein CATSSGGPLSETQYF.